What follows are 22 T cell receptor beta chains derived from one specimen sequenced in a study of shared clonotypes between healthy human individuals. The method was immunoSEQ multiplex PCR; TCRdb's version includes in-frame clones alone and lacks a portion of them. Here the sample spans about 2.4 million clones, more than 90% being singletons. Sequencing was done on a sample of naive CD4+ T cells sorted from blood. Subset reported: CD45RA+ positively selected. All receptors come from a man younger than 35 in good health.

This clone was picked up one time. The chain links TRBV7-6 to TRBJ2-1, with TRBD2 identical over 10 bases. Germline assignment: CDR1 SGHVS and CDR2 FNYEAQ. The CDR3 has 15 amino acids. V lost 0 bases, J lost 7 bases, and 3 bases stayed unmatched. CDR3 residues: CASSLALAGVNEQFF. CDR3 coding DNA: TGTGCCAGCAGCTTAGCGCTAGCGGGAGTTAATGAGCAGTTCTTC.

In its sample, this clone was seen a few times. This chain links TRBV2 with TRBJ1-1; a weak D match, TRBD1 (5 bases). Trimming pared 6 bases from V and 4 bases from J, leaving 12 bases between. The length of the CDR3 is 13 residues. From germline, CDR1 is SNHLY and CDR2 FYNNEI. The CDR3 here is CASRGRYATEAFF. As DNA, the CDR3 is TGTGCCAGCAGGGGACGGTACGCCACTGAAGCTTTCTTT.

The chain carries TRBV6-5 and TRBJ2-1, with 9 nucleotides matching TRBD2. V gave up 6 bases and J gave up 4 bases; unmatched junction bases: 4. The length of the CDR3 is 14 residues. Per germline, CDR1 MNHEY and CDR2 SVGAGI. The CDR3 is CASSGLAGYNEQFF. DNA of the CDR3: TGTGCCAGCAGCGGTCTAGCGGGGTACAATGAGCAGTTCTTC.

CDR3: CASSSGQPNYNEQFF. The CDR3 nucleotides read TGTGCCAGCAGCTCCGGACAGCCTAATTACAATGAGCAGTTCTTC. V and J are TRBV11-2 and TRBJ2-1; D may be TRBD1 (6 bases). Between the trimmed V and J ends, which lost 4 bases and 4 bases, there was a span of 14 bases. Per the germline V gene, CDR1 is SGHAT and CDR2 is FQNNGV. CDR3 length: 15 amino acids.

The V and J genes are TRBV6-1 and TRBJ2-7; D may be TRBD1 (5 bases). The CDR3 is 14 amino acids. V lost 2 bases and J lost 2, with 10 bases in between. Germline CDR1 reads MNHNS; CDR2 reads SASEGT. The CDR3 coding sequence is TGTGCCAGCAGTGAATTGGACATCACCTACGAGCAGTACTTC. Residues: CASSELDITYEQYF.

The chain couples TRBV28 to TRBJ2-3; TRBD2 agrees at 7 bases. V trimming: 6 bases; J trimming: 8 bases; junction bases outside the gene matches: 17. Germline values: CDR1 MDHEN, CDR2 SYDVKM. The CDR3 totals 16 residues. The DNA for the CDR3 is TGTGCCAGCAGGGGAGGGGCGGAGGGGTATTCTGGTACGCAGTATTTT. Translated, it gives CASRGGAEGYSGTQYF.

This chain uses TRBV5-4 with TRBJ1-6; 7 positions agree with TRBD1. Per germline, CDR1 SGHNT and CDR2 YYREEE (reference sequence). V shed 4 bases, J shed 4 bases, and the junction held 11 bases outside the gene matches. CDR3 length equals 17 residues. CDR3 residues: CASSTKGGSLYNSPLHF. CDR3 sequence (DNA): TGTGCCAGCAGCACTAAAGGGGGCTCGCTGTATAATTCACCCCTCCACTTT.

The CDR3 DNA sequence: TGTGCCAGCAGCCCGTTGGGGGCTAGCACAGATACGCAGTATTTT. It specifies CASSPLGASTDTQYF. This chain connects TRBV7-2 to TRBJ2-3; a possible D gene is TRBD1 (6 bases). The CDR3 extends over 15 amino acids. Germline assignment: CDR1 SGHTA and CDR2 FQGNSA. Trimming stripped 5 bases from V and 0 bases from J, with 12 bases between.

About this clone: Other DNA sequences within the sample encode an identical CDR3. The CDR3 sequence: CASSLMYEQYF. The CDR3 bases are TGTGCCAGCAGCTTGATGTACGAGCAGTACTTC. The V call is TRBV5-6, the J call TRBJ2-7; D remains unclear. The CDR3 spans 11 residues. Between the trimmed V and J ends, which lost 1 base and 4 bases, there was a span of 3 bases. Germline-derived CDR1 and CDR2 are SGHDT and YYEEEE.

The chain employs TRBV6-6 and TRBJ2-7; 8 bases are a match to TRBD1. Germline CDR1 MNHNY, CDR2 SVGAGI (reference sequence). Unmatched junction bases numbered 10, after V lost 4 bases and J lost 5 bases. The CDR3 covers 15 residues. The CDR3 reads CASSSGQGLSHEQYF. CDR3 sequence (DNA): TGTGCCAGCAGTTCCGGACAGGGATTATCCCACGAGCAGTACTTC.

This clone was detected only once. The CDR3 bases are TGTGCCAGCAGTAAAGGACTAGCGGATTACAATGAGCAGTTCTTC. It codes for CASSKGLADYNEQFF. The rearrangement joins TRBV27 to TRBJ2-1; 10 nucleotides agree with TRBD2. V shed 5 bases and J 4 bases; nucleotides not matched to a gene: 5. CDR1 and CDR2 (germline): MNHEY, SMNVEV (reference sequence). The CDR3 extends over 15 amino acids.

V is TRBV27 and J is TRBJ2-3; 8 bases match TRBD2. CDR1 is MNHEY and CDR2 is SMNVEV in the germline V gene (reference sequence). The CDR3 length is 13 residues. V gave up 8 bases and J gave up 9 bases; unmatched junction bases: 10. DNA of the CDR3: TGTGCCAGCGCCGGGGGGGTCCGGAACACGCAGTATTTT. Translating it yields CASAGGVRNTQYF.

This sequence joins TRBV19 and TRBJ1-4; D gene uncertain. Looked up from germline, CDR1 is LNHDA and CDR2 is SQIVND (reference sequence). The CDR3 contains 15 residues. V shed 6 bases and J shed 6 bases, with 17 bases lying between them. The CDR3 nucleotides are TGTGCCAGTAGGCCCGGAGGAGACATGCATGAAAAACTGTTTTTT. Its protein product is CASRPGGDMHEKLFF.

The chain joins TRBV6-1 to TRBJ2-3; D gene ambiguous. The length of the CDR3 is 11 residues. Germline lookup yields CDR1 MNHNS and CDR2 SASEGT. V was cut by 10 bases and J by 0 bases, with 5 bases left in between. The CDR3 here is CATGSTDTQYF. DNA of the CDR3: TGTGCCACCGGAAGCACAGATACGCAGTATTTT.

J is TRBJ2-7 and V is TRBV4-1; no firm D call. Germline-derived CDR1 and CDR2 are MGHRA and YSYEKL. Deletions cut 2 bases from V and 6 bases from J, with 14 bases between. The CDR3 extends over 14 amino acids. CDR3 region: CASSQFGPSVEQYF. CDR3 nucleotides: TGCGCCAGCAGCCAATTCGGACCCTCGGTCGAGCAGTACTTC.

This chain links TRBV6-5 with TRBJ2-3; 7 nucleotides line up with TRBD1. V trimming: 6 bases; J trimming: 2 bases; junction bases outside the gene matches: 2. Germline CDR1 reads MNHEY; CDR2 reads SVGAGI. The CDR3 extends over 13 amino acids. For the CDR3, the DNA is TGTGCCAGCAGGGGGACAGCCACAGATACGCAGTATTTT. Translating gives CASRGTATDTQYF.

The chain couples TRBV28 to TRBJ1-5; no reliable D call. The CDR3 totals 16 residues. CDR1 and CDR2 (germline): MDHEN, SYDVKM. Trimming stripped 3 bases from V and 0 bases from J, with 12 bases between. The CDR3 nucleotides read TGTGCCAGCAGTTTGGTGTTGCCTGATAGCAATCAGCCCCAGCATTTT. Its protein is CASSLVLPDSNQPQHF.

This chain connects TRBV2 to TRBJ2-3; tentative D call: TRBD1 (6 bases). The ends were cut back, 9 bases at V and 2 bases at J, with 12 bases in the middle. Germline lookup yields CDR1 SNHLY and CDR2 FYNNEI. CDR3 size: 13 residues. Here the CDR3 reads CASNRVSTDTQYF. The DNA of the CDR3 is TGTGCCAGTAACAGGGTATCCACAGATACGCAGTATTTT. Combining the CDR3 with reference TRBV2 and TRBJ2-3 gives the whole variable domain EPEVTQTPSHQVTQMGQEVILRCVPISNHLYFYWYRQILGQKVEFLVSFYNNEISEKSEIFDDQFSVERPDGSNFTLKIRSTKLEDSAMYFCASNRVSTDTQYFGPGTRLTVL.

This chain connects TRBV7-8 to TRBJ2-3; 7 nucleotides align to TRBD2. V trimming: 7 bases; J trimming: 6 bases; junction bases outside the gene matches: 10. The germline V gene encodes CDR1 SGHVS and CDR2 FQNEAQ. The CDR3 covers 14 residues. The CDR3 loop reads CASTSRTSLDTQYF. CDR3 DNA: TGTGCCAGCACCTCTAGGACTAGTCTGGATACGCAGTATTTT.

CDR3: CASSFWATRETQYF. The CDR3 DNA reads as TGTGCCAGCAGTTTCTGGGCTACCCGGGAGACCCAGTACTTC. The chain recombines TRBV27 with TRBJ2-5; D gene unclear. Trimming left V 3 bases short and J 5 bases short, with 13 bases between. The CDR3 totals 14 residues. The germline CDR1 and CDR2 sequences are MNHEY and SMNVEV (reference sequence).

V is TRBV10-1 and J is TRBJ2-2; D may be TRBD1 (5 bases). Trimming cost V 6 bases and J 6 bases, with 8 bases left between them. The CDR3 is made up of 12 amino acids. Germline CDR1 WNHNN, CDR2 SYGVQD (reference sequence). Here the CDR3 DNA reads TGCGCCAGCAGCCAGGGTTCCGGGGAGCTGTTTTTT. It is translated as CASSQGSGELFF.

The chain has TRBV19 and TRBJ1-1; D gene ambiguous. Trimming took 5 bases from V and 7 from J, leaving 8 bases between them. This CDR3 spans 11 amino acids. The germline V gene encodes CDR1 LNHDA and CDR2 SQIVND (reference sequence). The CDR3 bases are TGTGCCAGTAGTCGGGGTGGTGAAGCTTTCTTT. Translated, it gives CASSRGGEAFF.